Shown below are 17 T cell receptor beta chains from a single sample sequenced in a study of Graves' ophthalmopathy and Graves' hyperthyroidism. From RNA, the CDR3 regions of TCR beta chains were amplified and sequenced. HTBI primers served in a first-round RT-PCR, which a second-round multiplex PCR followed. Each CDR3 protein is one row after TCRdb ran MiXCR on the multiplex PCR reads. The sample holds 200,000 to 250,000 distinct CDR3 sequences, under 30% seen once. The specimen was peripheral blood. The receptors shown here come from a man aged 50 or older with Graves' ophthalmopathy.

This clonotype was recorded at least ten times. CDR3 residues: CASSPRGSYEQYF. Here the CDR3 DNA reads TGTGCCAGCAGCCCTCGGGGGTCCTACGAGCAGTACTTC. The chain uses TRBV7-8 and TRBJ2-7, with a tentative D call TRBD2 (6 bases). Germline CDR1 SGHVS, CDR2 FQNEAQ. Trimming shortened V by 5 bases and J by 1 base, and 9 bases separated the two germline ends. The CDR3 has 13 residues.

This chain connects TRBV27 to TRBJ2-4; 9 bases map to TRBD2. The CDR3 is made up of 15 amino acids. The germline gives CDR1 MNHEY, CDR2 SMNVEV (reference sequence). V shed 3 bases and J 7 bases; nucleotides not matched to a gene: 7. The CDR3 spells CASSFVAGAFNIQYF. The CDR3 nucleotides are TGTGCCAGCAGTTTTGTAGCGGGAGCGTTCAACATTCAGTACTTC.

This clonotype was detected ten times or more. This chain joins TRBV12-3 or TRBV12-4 and TRBJ2-7; TRBD2 is a possible D gene (5 bases). This CDR3 contains 16 residues. V gave up 6 bases and J gave up 5 bases, with 23 bases separating them. Here the CDR3 reads CASSTRPSRRINEQYF. Written as DNA, the CDR3 is TGTGCCAGCAGCACACGGCCTAGCAGGAGGATTAACGAGCAGTACTTC.

In its sample, this clonotype was seen many times. The chain employs TRBV6-1 and TRBJ1-1; the D is unclear. The germline gives CDR1 MNHNS, CDR2 SASEGT. The length of the CDR3 is 13 residues. V lost 5 bases to trimming and J lost 3 bases, with 10 bases between them. CDR3 nucleotides: TGTGCCAGCAGTTACGGCGCTTACACTGAAGCTTTCTTT. Its protein is CASSYGAYTEAFF.

This clonotype was seen many times. This sequence joins TRBV5-1 and TRBJ2-7; D not resolved. Trimming removed 0 bases from V and 4 bases from J, with 11 bases in between. CDR1 and CDR2 from the germline V gene are SGHRS and YFSETQ. CDR3 length: 14 residues. The CDR3: CASSLGSHIYEQYF. The CDR3 nucleotides are TGCGCCAGCAGCTTGGGGTCACATATTTACGAGCAGTACTTC.

This clonotype was seen many times. The chain links TRBV2 to TRBJ1-1, with a weak D call TRBD1 (6 bases). CDR3 size: 15 residues. CDR1 and CDR2 from the germline V gene are SNHLY and FYNNEI. The V gene lost 6 bases and the J gene lost 0 bases, with 14 bases spanning the gap. The CDR3 DNA sequence: TGTGCCAGCAGAGCCTTACAGGGTATGAACACTGAAGCTTTCTTT. Protein sequence: CASRALQGMNTEAFF.

The J gene is TRBJ2-5, the V gene TRBV13, with D perhaps being TRBD1 or TRBD2 (5 bases each). The germline CDR1 and CDR2 sequences are PRHDT and FYEKMQ (reference sequence). The CDR3 has 16 residues. V was clipped by 0 bases and J by 1 base, with 12 bases between them. This CDR3 reads CASSLGDWDRQETQYF. In nucleotides, the CDR3 is TGTGCCAGCAGCTTAGGAGATTGGGACCGCCAAGAGACCCAGTACTTC.

The J gene is TRBJ2-5, the V gene TRBV7-2, with 16 bases matching TRBD2. V was pared by 3 bases and J by 0 bases, with 1 base of the junction left unmatched. The CDR3 covers 17 residues. Germline V lookup: CDR1 SGHTA, CDR2 FQGNSA. CDR3 region: CASSLGLAGGYQETQYF. The DNA of the CDR3 is TGTGCCAGCAGCTTGGGACTAGCGGGGGGGTACCAAGAGACCCAGTACTTC.

The gene calls are TRBV5-1 and TRBJ1-2; 7 bases line up with TRBD1. The CDR3 is 14 residues long. Trimming took 4 bases from V and 4 from J; bases not matched to a gene: 7. CDR1 SGHRS and CDR2 YFSETQ come from the germline V gene. CDR3 loop: CASSPGTAVYGYTF. CDR3 sequence (DNA): TGCGCCAGCAGCCCTGGGACAGCAGTCTATGGCTACACCTTC.

This clonotype was detected ten times or more. The DNA of the CDR3 is TGTGCCAGTAGTATGCAGGGATCGGATCAGCCCCAGCATTTT. Protein product: CASSMQGSDQPQHF. The chain joins TRBV19 to TRBJ1-5; a possible D gene is TRBD1 (5 bases). The V gene lost 3 bases and the J gene lost 5 bases, with 11 bases spanning the gap. Germline CDR1 LNHDA, CDR2 SQIVND (reference sequence). The CDR3 spans 14 residues.

This clonotype appeared many times. This chain joins TRBV12-3 or TRBV12-4 and TRBJ2-5, with TRBD1 identical over 9 bases. The CDR3 has 16 residues. V lost 5 bases, J lost 6 bases, and 13 bases stayed unmatched. In nucleotides, the CDR3 is TGTGCCAGCAGTGTTTTGCCGGGACAGGGCGACCAGACCCAGTACTTC. Translated, it gives CASSVLPGQGDQTQYF.

This clonotype has a count of ten or more. V gene TRBV12-3 or TRBV12-4 combines with J gene TRBJ2-5; 10 positions match TRBD2. V lost 1 base to trimming and J lost 1 base; unmatched junction nucleotides: 3. The CDR3 totals 16 residues. This CDR3 is CASSLGLAGVQETQYF. CDR3 sequence (DNA): TGTGCCAGCAGTTTAGGTCTAGCGGGGGTCCAAGAGACCCAGTACTTC.

This clonotype occurred many times. The chain uses TRBV19 and TRBJ2-7, with a tentative D call TRBD2 (5 bases). In germline, CDR1 is LNHDA, CDR2 SQIVND (reference sequence). The CDR3 runs 12 residues. Trimming took off 6 bases at V and 6 bases at J, with 12 bases between the two ends. CDR3 amino acids: CASSLRTGEQYF. CDR3 sequence (DNA): TGTGCCAGTAGCCTTCGGACTGGCGAGCAGTACTTC.

J is TRBJ1-2 and V is TRBV28; TRBD1 might be the D (5 bases). V lost 7 bases and J 1 base, leaving 13 bases between the germline ends. This CDR3 is 14 amino acids long. In germline, CDR1 is MDHEN, CDR2 SYDVKM. The CDR3 coding sequence is TGTGCCAGCAATATTTGGGGGGGTAACTATGGCTACACCTTC. It encodes CASNIWGGNYGYTF.

This clonotype was found many times. J is TRBJ2-7 and V is TRBV3-1, with TRBD2 as a possible D gene (6 bases). Germline assignment: CDR1 LGHDT and CDR2 YNNKEL (reference sequence). This CDR3 has 15 amino acids. V was cut by 2 bases and J by 2 bases, with 13 bases left in between. This chain's CDR3 is CASSQSPGETYEQYF. Written as DNA, the CDR3 is TGTGCCAGCAGCCAATCCCCGGGAGAAACCTACGAGCAGTACTTC.

The rearrangement uses TRBV15 and TRBJ1-2; D gene uncertain. Germline V gives CDR1 LNHNV, CDR2 YYDKDF (reference sequence). V dropped 0 bases and J dropped 4 bases, with 9 bases sitting between them. This CDR3 comprises 14 residues. CDR3 bases: TGTGCCACCAGCAGAGATCTGGGTTCCTATGGCTACACCTTC. This gives the protein CATSRDLGSYGYTF.

This clonotype was detected many times. This sequence joins TRBV20-1 and TRBJ2-7, with 12 bases that match TRBD2. This CDR3 comprises 15 residues. Per germline, CDR1 DFQATT and CDR2 SNEGSKA (reference sequence). V lost 3 bases, J lost 4 bases, and 7 bases stayed unmatched. CDR3 sequence: CSASGRLAGVYEQYF. CDR3 nucleotides: TGCAGTGCTAGTGGGCGACTAGCGGGAGTATACGAGCAGTACTTC.